This TCR beta chain was recorded in a study of regulatory dendritic cells for organ transplantation. Study-wide findings and caveats: Naive T cells showed high diversity, memory cells less, memory CD8+ least. Mature dendritic cells appeared to drive more memory CD8+ clonal expansion than regulatory ones.

The CDR3 is 14 residues long. The germline V gene encodes CDR1 MGHRA and CDR2 YSYEKL. Trimming shortened V by 7 bases and J by 2 bases, and 14 bases separated the two germline ends. This clone appeared a few times. Its antigen is undetermined. Using immunoSEQ multiplex PCR, the repertoire was profiled, and TCRdb retains in-frame clones only, with some absent. This sample has almost 35,000 clones; 85% to 90% occur once, and the top ten carry under 0.075%. CD4+ or CD8+ T cells were sorted as naive CD45RA+ or memory CD45RO+. This receptor was identified in a human donor in good health. The material sequenced was naive CD4+ T cells from blood. Sample subset: CD45RA+ naive T cells. The chain recombines TRBV4-1 with TRBJ1-2; no clear D. The chain's CDR3 is CASTSRQDNYGYTF. CDR3 coding DNA: TGCGCCAGCACCTCAAGGCAGGACAACTATGGCTACACCTTC.